The entry below gives a single T cell receptor (beta chain) sequence along with its context. What it binds is unknown. CDR3 length: 15 residues. The junction had 6 bases not matched to a gene; V was cut back by 0 bases and J by 7 bases. Per the germline V gene, CDR1 is SGHRS and CDR2 is YFSETQ. A single record per CDR3 protein comes from TCRdb applying MiXCR to the RT-PCR reads. The sample contains about 700,000 distinct CDR3 sequences, about 15% of which appear only once. This entry belongs to a study of response to subunit inactivated influenza vaccine. Study-wide results and limits: After each seasonal influenza vaccination, few new T cells are recruited, the authors suggested.

The rearrangement joins TRBV5-1 to TRBJ2-1; 8 bases map to TRBD2. Material: PBMCs from blood, obtained roughly 2 weeks before vaccination. This receptor was taken from a man aged 50 to 60 who received an inactivated influenza vaccine. CDR3 protein: CASSLASGWVNEQFF. The CDR3 nucleotides read TGCGCCAGCAGCTTGGCTAGCGGGTGGGTAAATGAGCAGTTCTTC.